A single sample gave rise to the 23 T cell receptor beta chains below, sequenced in a study of Ad26.COV2.S vaccination and SARS-CoV-2 variants. Treatment of the sample: about 20 received Ad26.COV2.S at low or high dose, single or two shots; a few received placebo; per-sample allocation not given. After the first vaccine or placebo injection, samples were drawn on day 63. Clones were read by immunoSEQ multiplex PCR, and TCRdb kept only the in-frame ones, dropping some. The table records under 600,000 clones, 89% of them present only once. The sequencing used peripheral blood, collected in a trial of Ad26.COV2.S vaccine versus placebo. These receptors came from a person aged 18-60 years who received the Ad26.COV2.S COVID-19 vaccine or a placebo.

The chain links TRBV28 to TRBJ2-7; 8 positions match TRBD1. Per germline, CDR1 MDHEN and CDR2 SYDVKM. The CDR3 is 14 amino acids. Trimming took 3 bases from V and 6 from J; bases not matched to a gene: 7. As DNA, the CDR3 is TGTGCCAGCAGTTTCGGGGACAGGTTGGGCGAGCAGTACTTC. Translation gives CASSFGDRLGEQYF.

The chain uses TRBV6-5 and TRBJ2-3, with D hard to call. Germline V lookup: CDR1 MNHEY, CDR2 SVGAGI. There are 12 residues in the CDR3. Trimming pared 7 bases from V and 4 bases from J, leaving 9 bases between. CDR3 nucleotide sequence: TGTGCCAGCACCGCGTACCCAGATACGCAGTATTTT. Amino acids: CASTAYPDTQYF.

This clone is a singleton in its sample. The CDR3 bases are TGTGCCAGCGGTGTTAGAGCAGGCTGGACTGAAGCTTTCTTT. Translating it yields CASGVRAGWTEAFF. The chain recombines TRBV27 with TRBJ1-1; no reliable D call. The germline V gene encodes CDR1 MNHEY and CDR2 SMNVEV (reference sequence). Trimming stripped 8 bases from V and 5 bases from J, with 18 bases between. The CDR3 spans 14 residues.

The chain is built from TRBV5-1 and TRBJ1-1; maybe TRBD1 (6 bases). Germline CDR1 SGHRS, CDR2 YFSETQ. Trimming shortened V by 7 bases and J by 1 base, and 17 bases separated the two germline ends. The CDR3 is 15 residues long. The CDR3 spells CASRRDGTRNTEAFF. CDR3 coding DNA: TGCGCCAGCCGACGTGACGGGACAAGGAACACTGAAGCTTTCTTT.

This clone showed up just a few times. The chain has TRBV28 and TRBJ1-2; unclear D gene. The CDR3 length is 12 residues. V was cut by 2 bases and J by 0 bases, with 1 base left in between. The germline V gene has CDR1 MDHEN and CDR2 SYDVKM. CDR3 residues: CASSLPNYGYTF. The CDR3 DNA reads as TGTGCCAGCAGTTTACCTAACTATGGCTACACCTTC.

The chain links TRBV5-1 to TRBJ1-3; the D gene is possibly TRBD1 (6 bases). Trimming cost V 0 bases and J 3 bases, with 10 bases left between them. CDR1 SGHRS and CDR2 YFSETQ come from the germline V gene. CDR3 length equals 15 residues. The CDR3 reads CASSLAGGLGNTIYF. Written as DNA, the CDR3 is TGCGCCAGCAGCTTGGCCGGGGGGCTTGGAAACACCATATATTTT.

This clone was seen once. The chain uses TRBV11-3 and TRBJ1-1; D gene ambiguous. This CDR3 comprises 13 residues. Germline V gene data show CDR1 as SGHNT and CDR2 as YENEEA. Trimming cost V 4 bases and J 4 bases, with 10 bases left between them. The CDR3 region is CASSSPGSTEAFF. As DNA, the CDR3 is TGTGCCAGCAGCTCCCCAGGATCCACTGAAGCTTTCTTT.

The V gene is TRBV6-5, the J gene TRBJ1-3, with D tentatively TRBD1 (5 bases). The length of the CDR3 is 15 residues. The germline V gene has CDR1 MNHEY and CDR2 SVGAGI. V lost 2 bases, J lost 2 bases, and 10 bases lay in between. The CDR3 coding sequence is TGTGCCAGCAGTTACGACAGAGCTCCTGGAAACACCATATATTTT. Translating gives CASSYDRAPGNTIYF.

The chain's CDR3 is CSGGDTSGVRYF. Written as DNA, the CDR3 is TGCAGCGGGGGCGACACAAGTGGGGTCCGTTACTTC. The chain couples TRBV29-1 to TRBJ2-5, with D perhaps matching TRBD1 (5 bases). The V and J ends lost 7 bases and 14 bases respectively, with 23 bases between them. The CDR3 is 12 amino acids. Germline V gene lookup returns CDR1 SQVTM and CDR2 ANQGSEA. Full variable domain (outside the CDR3, taken from reference TRBV29-1 and TRBJ2-5): SAVISQKPSRDICQRGTSLTIQCQVDSQVTMMFWYRQQPGQSLTLIATANQGSEATYESGFVIDKFPISRPNLTFSTLTVSNMSPEDSSIYLCSGGDTSGVRYFGPGTRLLVL.

The rearrangement links TRBV7-2 to TRBJ2-1, with 8 nucleotides matching TRBD2. V dropped 2 bases and J dropped 7; count of bases not matched to a gene: 10. The germline V gene has CDR1 SGHTA and CDR2 FQGNSA. CDR3 length: 16 residues. In DNA, the CDR3 is TGTGCCAGCAGCTTATGGGTACTAGCGGTTTTTAATGAGCAGTTCTTC. Its protein product is CASSLWVLAVFNEQFF.

The chain's CDR3 is CASAKGGPEAFF. The CDR3, as DNA: TGTGCCAGCGCAAAGGGGGGCCCTGAAGCTTTCTTT. This chain uses TRBV12-3 or TRBV12-4 with TRBJ1-1; weak D call: TRBD1 (6 bases). The V end was cut by 8 bases, the J end by 6 bases, with 13 bases between. The CDR3 totals 12 residues.

This clone came up once. This chain connects TRBV6-5 to TRBJ1-6; no definite D call. V shed 4 bases and J shed 10 bases, with 8 bases lying between them. Germline V gene lookup returns CDR1 MNHEY and CDR2 SVGAGI. CDR3 length: 12 residues. CDR3 residues: CASSSAPSPLHF. The DNA for the CDR3 is TGTGCCAGCAGTTCCGCACCCTCACCCCTCCACTTT.

This chain connects TRBV5-1 to TRBJ1-1; no clear D gene. The CDR3 loop spans 13 amino acids. Trimming left V 1 base short and J 4 bases short, with 8 bases between. Germline V gives CDR1 SGHRS, CDR2 YFSETQ. The CDR3 DNA reads as TGCGCCAGCAGCTTGACCGCTGGCACTGAAGCTTTCTTT. This gives the protein CASSLTAGTEAFF.

CDR3 DNA sequence: TGCGCCAGCAGCCTGGGATACGACAGGGCAACTAATGAAAAACTGTTTTTT. Encoded protein: CASSLGYDRATNEKLFF. The genes are TRBV5-1 and TRBJ1-4; TRBD1 agrees at 7 bases. J was trimmed by 0 bases and V by 4 bases; bases with no gene match: 9. This CDR3 is 17 amino acids long. The germline CDR1 and CDR2 sequences are SGHRS and YFSETQ.

This clone was counted only a few times. The chain has TRBV7-9 and TRBJ2-1; D is perhaps TRBD1 (5 bases). The germline CDR1 and CDR2 sequences are SEHNR and FQNEAQ (reference sequence). This CDR3 has 14 amino acids. The ends were cut back, 3 bases at V and 1 base at J, with 7 bases in the middle. CDR3 amino acids: CASSFRVSYNEQFF. The CDR3 DNA reads as TGTGCCAGCAGCTTCAGGGTTTCCTACAATGAGCAGTTCTTC.

This sequence joins TRBV19 and TRBJ1-6, with D tentatively TRBD1 (5 bases). The CDR3 totals 15 residues. Trimming left V 5 bases short and J 9 bases short, with 17 bases between. Germline values: CDR1 LNHDA, CDR2 SQIVND (reference sequence). CDR3 in amino acids: CASSARDQRSSPLHF. CDR3 bases: TGTGCCAGTAGTGCCCGGGACCAACGGAGTTCACCCCTCCACTTT.

This clone was observed once. The chain is built from TRBV6-2 or TRBV6-3 and TRBJ1-5; 9 bases line up with TRBD1. The CDR3 consists of 18 residues. After removal of 6 bases from V and 0 bases from J, the junction contained 12 bases not matched to a gene. In germline, CDR1 is MNHEY, CDR2 SVGEGT. The CDR3 DNA follows: TGTGCCAGCAGCTCACCGGACAGGGGACTTAATAGCAATCAGCCCCAGCATTTT. This sequence encodes CASSSPDRGLNSNQPQHF.

V and J are TRBV2 and TRBJ1-1, with 7 nucleotides matching TRBD1. Losses at the gene ends were 1 base for V and 8 bases for J; bases not matched to a gene: 7. This CDR3 has 14 amino acids. Germline V CDR1 and CDR2: SNHLY, FYNNEI. The CDR3 here is CASSEEGQRREAFF. The CDR3 DNA sequence: TGTGCCAGCAGTGAAGAGGGACAGAGGAGAGAAGCTTTCTTT. The variable domain in full, completed from reference TRBV2 and TRBJ1-1, reads EPEVTQTPSHQVTQMGQEVILRCVPISNHLYFYWYRQILGQKVEFLVSFYNNEISEKSEIFDDQFSVERPDGSNFTLKIRSTKLEDSAMYFCASSEEGQRREAFFGQGTRLTVV.

The rearrangement links TRBV4-2 to TRBJ2-4; the D gene is possibly TRBD2 (6 bases). This CDR3 is 16 amino acids long. Deletions cut 0 bases from V and 0 bases from J, with 9 bases between. The germline V gene has CDR1 LGHNA and CDR2 YNFKEQ. The CDR3 reads CASSQDGGLAKNIQYF. The CDR3 DNA is TGTGCCAGCAGCCAAGACGGGGGTCTAGCCAAAAACATTCAGTACTTC.

J is TRBJ1-1 and V is TRBV11-2; D not certain. This CDR3 is built from 15 residues. CDR1 is SGHAT and CDR2 is FQNNGV in the germline V gene. Trimming stripped 3 bases from V and 3 bases from J, with 14 bases between. CDR3 nucleotides: TGTGCCAGCAGCTTTAATCCGGGGAGGGACACTGAAGCTTTCTTT. This encodes CASSFNPGRDTEAFF. The full variable domain, in which reference TRBV11-2 and TRBJ1-1 provide the parts outside the CDR3, is EAGVAQSPRYKIIEKRQSVAFWCNPISGHATLYWYQQILGQGPKLLIQFQNNGVVDDSQLPKDRFSAERLKGVDSTLKIQPAKLEDSAVYLCASSFNPGRDTEAFFGQGTRLTVV.

The chain employs TRBV28 and TRBJ2-7; D may match TRBD1 or TRBD2 (6 bases each). There are 16 residues in the CDR3. Trimming left V 6 bases short and J 7 bases short, with 25 bases between. Germline assignment: CDR1 MDHEN and CDR2 SYDVKM. In nucleotides, the CDR3 is TGTGCCAGCAGCCTCCCGGGGGCGGGTCAAAAGGGGGAGCAGTACTTC. Protein sequence: CASSLPGAGQKGEQYF. Complete variable domain (other parts from reference TRBV28 and TRBJ2-7): DVKVTQSSRYLVKRTGEKVFLECVQDMDHENMFWYRQDPGLGLRLIYFSYDVKMKEKGDIPEGYSVSREKKERFSLILESASTNQTSMYLCASSLPGAGQKGEQYFGPGTRLTVT.

The chain couples TRBV7-9 to TRBJ2-3; the D is unclear. Germline CDR1 reads SEHNR; CDR2 reads FQNEAQ (reference sequence). V shed 2 bases and J shed 6 bases, with 15 bases lying between them. The CDR3 is 15 amino acids. The CDR3 loop reads CASSLRVLGSDTQYF. The CDR3, as DNA: TGTGCCAGCAGCTTAAGGGTGCTGGGGTCGGATACGCAGTATTTT.

This chain joins TRBV7-9 and TRBJ2-1, with TRBD2 as a possible D gene (6 bases). Trimming pared 7 bases from V and 0 bases from J, leaving 13 bases between. The CDR3 spans 15 residues. CDR1 SEHNR and CDR2 FQNEAQ come from the germline V gene (reference sequence). The CDR3, as DNA: TGTGCCAGCACTCGCGGCGGGATCTCCTACAATGAGCAGTTCTTC. Its translation: CASTRGGISYNEQFF.